A selection of T cell receptor beta chains follows, all from one sample in a study of T cells in Graves' hyperthyroidism and ophthalmopathy. Using its own MiXCR run on the multiplex PCR reads, TCRdb lists one record per CDR3 protein. The sample contains some 490,000 distinct CDR3 sequences, approximately 22% of which appear only once. Sequencing was done on a sample of blood. The receptors come from a woman aged 70-85 years with Graves' ophthalmopathy. Each CDR3 is given with its conserved first and last residue. A D gene is named only where the DNA matches it firmly. Not every row has a clone size; where given, it reads once, few, many or a size class.

J gene	D gene	clone size	V gene	CDR3 DNA	CDR3 protein
TRBJ2-7	TRBD2	many	TRBV6-2/TRBV6-3	TGTGCCAGCAGGGGACTAGCGGGAGTCGAGCAGTACTTC	CASRGLAGVEQYF
TRBJ1-6	NA	NA	TRBV7-2	TGTGCCAGCAGCCCCCCACCTTCATATGATTCACCCCTCCACTTT	CASSPPPSYDSPLHF
TRBJ2-3	TRBD2	few	TRBV14	TGTGCCAGCAGTGTCGGGAGCGGGAAAGGCACAGATACGCAGTATTTT	CASSVGSGKGTDTQYF
TRBJ2-7	NA	NA	TRBV5-1	TGCGCCAGCAGCTCCGCCGCCTATTCCTACGAGCAGTACTTC	CASSSAAYSYEQYF
TRBJ1-2	TRBD1	few	TRBV19	TGTGCCAGTACCAAAGGACAGGGCGGAGGCTACACCTTC	CASTKGQGGGYTF
TRBJ1-1	TRBD1	many	TRBV28	TGTGCCAGCAGTCTCACAGGGGGCGCGGCGAACACTGAAGCTTTCTTT	CASSLTGGAANTEAFF
TRBJ1-6	NA	once	TRBV12-3/TRBV12-4	TGTGCCAGCAGTTTGAACCCTTATTCACCCCTCCACTTT	CASSLNPYSPLHF
TRBJ2-4	NA	NA	TRBV28	TGTGCCAGCAGTTTTGGGGGAGTGGGTGGCATTCAGTACTTC	CASSFGGVGGIQYF
TRBJ1-2	TRBD1	few	TRBV7-9	TGTGCCAGCAGCTTAGCAACGGGACAGAACTATGGCTACACCTTC	CASSLATGQNYGYTF
TRBJ2-2	NA	few	TRBV7-2	TGTGCCAGCAGCTTAGCCCTGGGGGCAAACACCGGGGAGCTGTTTTTT	CASSLALGANTGELFF
TRBJ2-4	NA	few	TRBV5-6	TGTGCCAGCAGCTTGGTCAGGGGAATAGCCAAAAACATTCAGTACTTC	CASSLVRGIAKNIQYF
TRBJ2-5	NA	NA	TRBV7-2	TGTGCCAGCAGCCTCGGGACCGGGCCCCGAAAGACCCAGTACTTC	CASSLGTGPRKTQYF
TRBJ2-7	NA	NA	TRBV19	TGTGCCAGTAGTACCCAAACCACCTTTTCCTACGAGCAGTACTTC	CASSTQTTFSYEQYF
TRBJ1-1	NA	NA	TRBV6-1	TGTGCCAGCAGTTATGACCGGCGAAACACTGAAGCTTTCTTT	CASSYDRRNTEAFF
TRBJ2-7	NA	NA	TRBV18	TGTGCCAGCTCCCGAGGGATCTCCTACGAGCAGTACTTC	CASSRGISYEQYF
TRBJ2-6	NA	few	TRBV7-6	TGTGCCAGCAGCCCCCGGTGGCGGGGGGCCAACGTCCTGACTTTC	CASSPRWRGANVLTF
TRBJ1-2	NA	few	TRBV9	TGTGCCAGCAGCCCCCAAGTAGGGGTCTATGGCTACACCTTC	CASSPQVGVYGYTF